This T cell receptor beta chain was profiled in a study of lymphopenia after photon versus proton radiotherapy (dated by TCRdb to about 2019). Notes on the research overall: The immunological effects of photon versus proton radiation therapy were compared in patients with gastrointestinal tumors who developed high-grade lymphopenia. The 20 patients in the cohort had gastrointestinal tumors, were treated with either photon or proton therapy, and subsequently developed lymphopenia. The study was designed to characterize how the impact on the immune system differs between the two radiation modalities. The investigation overall reported the following: Relative stability during treatment was observed in proton-treated patients, whereas loss of naive T cells and TCR diversity and gain of effector/memory populations were observed in photon-treated patients. Across the cohort, among patients who died, a greater drop in TCR diversity after the nadir was inversely correlated with overall survival time. The survival association was examined only in patients who died, and the authors described better survival with proton therapy as a possibility, not as a demonstrated result. After the lymphocyte count nadir, oligoclonal expansion, especially of CD8+ Temra cells, was observed in photon-treated repertoires, and the drop in diversity was driven by this expansion.

Preparation of the library involved the immunoSEQ multiplex PCR assay. Deep sequencing of rearranged TCR beta loci, alongside multiparametric flow cytometry, was used to profile T cell repertoires. TCRdb limited this immuneACCESS table to in-frame rearrangements with V and J called. A share of clones is missing; checked studies link under half to unresolved V genes, and the rest is unexplained. A total of 8,000 or so clones appear in this sample, 85% to 90% of them only once. The ten top clones hold over 20% of the sample. As to this clone: Its antigen is still unknown. No qualities accompany the bases; no much larger clone lies one base away.

The CDR3 contains 20 residues, cysteine and phenylalanine counted. Only the CDR3 portion is preserved as DNA: 60 bases, with reading frame beginning at the first base. Here V drops 2 bases and J drops 0 bases, and the junction holds 15 bases not matched to any gene. CDR1 and CDR2 are read off the germline V gene as LGHNT and FRNRAP. Recombination connected TRBV12-5 to TRBJ1-4, and 7 junctional nucleotides match TRBD1. The input for sequencing was peripheral blood, taken from a patient treated with photon-based radiotherapy. The sequence was collected from a man at least 80 years old with cholangiocarcinoma. The DNA sequence reads TGTGCTAGTGGTTTGACAGGGAGGGGGCTTACAAGGGCAACTAATGAAAAACTGTTTTTT. The resulting protein is CASGLTGRGLTRATNEKLFF.